The 2 T cell receptor beta chains presented below share a single source sample, sequenced in a study of T cell repertoires in cytomegalovirus infection (dated by TCRdb to between 2018 and 2020). Sequencer: Illumina HiSeq 1500. TCRdb took the public reads, trimmed them with fastp at Q25, ran MiXCR for clone calling and kept in-frame beta chains. Identical CDR3 proteins give one entry, which carries the most common genes and DNA. The table for this sample lists 700,000 to 950,000 distinct CDR3 sequences; approximately 30% of them were counted only once. The ten largest clones capture about an eighth of the sample. Reading the label with the study, this specimen's treatment or condition is: in vitro stimulation with specific CMV peptide epitopes to enrich CMV-specific T cells. For these TCRs, the target antigens are not known. The specimen was cultured CD8+ T cells from PBMCs, collected from culture after CMV antigen stimulation. The source of these receptors is a human donor in good health (CMV status not recorded). Some clones in this sample may be carry-over from other donors' samples.

The sample holds a few counts of this clonotype. V gene TRBV9 combines with J gene TRBJ2-7; D is possibly TRBD1 (6 bases). The CDR3 runs to 15 residues. Germline V lookup: CDR1 SGDLS, CDR2 YYNGEE. Between the trimmed V and J ends, which lost 4 bases and 2 bases, there was a span of 16 bases. The CDR3 is CASSLAPGQTYEQYF. In DNA, the CDR3 is TGTGCCAGCAGCCTAGCCCCCGGACAGACCTACGAGCAGTACTTC.

The chain is built from TRBV7-9 and TRBJ1-2; D is unclear. Trimming cost V 3 bases and J 7 bases, with 15 bases left between them. CDR1 SEHNR and CDR2 FQNEAQ come from the germline V gene (reference sequence). CDR3 length equals 14 residues. The CDR3 nucleotides are TGTGCCAGCAGCTTCGTTTTGGGGTATGGTGGCTACACCTTC. Protein product: CASSFVLGYGGYTF.